This record looks at one T cell receptor beta chain sequence and its context. Its antigen is unidentified. The sample comes from a study of cytomegalovirus exposure and HLA in healthy donors. It was with 60 Vbeta and 13 Jbeta primers that the PCR ran. TCRdb's copy holds only in-frame clones and misses some; the assay was immunoSEQ multiplex PCR. Of about 110,000 clones listed, 75% are singletons. Study-level points and caveats: In an earlier analysis, in some 500 donors, most V segments appeared productive either ~90% or ~30% of the time. A later analysis linked roughly 17,000 TCR beta sequences to HLA alleles at 0.05 false discovery rate.

V lost 3 bases to trimming and J lost 2 bases, with 7 bases between them. CDR3 length: 13 amino acids. In germline, CDR1 is SGHTA, CDR2 FQGNSA. The chain carries TRBV7-2 and TRBJ1-1; maybe TRBD1 (5 bases). This sequence originates from a man aged 40-50 years in good health and CMV-seronegative. The sequencing sample was made of PBMCs. The CDR3 DNA sequence: TGTGCCAGCAGCTTCGGGGGAAACACTGAAGCTTTCTTT. Its translation: CASSFGGNTEAFF.